This entry is about one T cell receptor beta chain. One Seattle source followed patients from active infection through their disease course. The record originates from a study of blood T cell repertoires in COVID-19. In the study overall: The cDNA or gDNA used as material had been derived from T cells, B-cell-depleted T cells, or PBMCs.

Measured with immunoSEQ multiplex PCR; TCRdb has only the in-frame clones, and not every one. The sample lists around 100,000 clones, around 86% occurring once. The junction had 8 bases not matched to a gene; V was cut back by 1 base and J by 1 base. There are 17 residues in the CDR3. Germline V gives CDR1 MGHRA, CDR2 YSYEKL. The sequencing sample was made of peripheral blood. The receptor was isolated from a man aged 55 to 70 with COVID-19, enrolled during active disease. The chain combines TRBV4-1 with TRBJ1-1; TRBD1 agrees at 8 bases. The CDR3 DNA is TGCGCCAGCAGCCAAGGATCCAGGGGGCTATCGAACACTGAAGCTTTCTTT. This sequence encodes CASSQGSRGLSNTEAFF.